A selection of T cell receptor beta chains follows, all from one sample in a study of PD-1 blockade in classical Hodgkin lymphoma. Assay used: immunoSEQ multiplex PCR; TCRdb lists only in-frame clones, some missing. The sample has nearly 100,000 clones; over 80% are singletons. This sample comprised peripheral blood mononuclear cells (PBMCs), obtained at baseline. These receptors were taken from a human donor with classical Hodgkin lymphoma. CDR3s include the opening cysteine and the closing phenylalanine or tryptophan.

cdr3_length v_call cdr3_aa
15 TRBV10-3 CAIKVGGGLQETQYF
14 TRBV5-1 CASSLDGQTYEQYF
17 TRBV5-4 CASSLSIGASGMYEQYF
16 TRBV29-1 CSVGSPTSGGSYEQYF
13 TRBV10-3 CAISGPRTGELFF
16 TRBV2 CASSEADRRPHNEQFF
15 TRBV19 CASKGREEVPDTQYF
15 TRBV13 CASSQKTGSTDTQYF
17 TRBV19 CASSISRASGSTDTQYF
14 TRBV19 CASSIGSGVYEQYF
16 TRBV6-6 CASRGPELAGEGTQYF
16 TRBV18 CASSPRVGTGDTEAFF
13 TRBV30 CAWSPGGYTEAFF
14 TRBV6-5 CASSYKGGGDTQYF
15 TRBV27 CASTSTGSRQETQYF
11 TRBV14 CASSRFEKLFF